The sample holds many counts of the clone carrying this T cell receptor (beta chain). Time point meaning: patch test 3, about 24 weeks after DPC sensitization. Treatment described: therapeutic diphenylcyclopropenone sensitization with weekly scalp DPC. The CDR3 has 14 residues. Looked up from germline, CDR1 is MGHRA and CDR2 is YSYEKL. Trimming removed 2 bases from V and 6 bases from J, with 12 bases in between. This sample was included in a study of human T cells and chemical hapten exposure. TCRdb passed the RACE reads through MiXCR, listing each CDR3 protein once. The data show about 190,000 distinct CDR3 sequences, about 25% seen once.

The sequence derives from a woman between 40 and 55 years old with alopecia areata. Some clones in this sample may be carry-over from other donors' samples. This specimen was whole blood, taken in connection with sensitization to the hapten diphenylcyclopropenone (DPC). The chain recombines TRBV4-1 with TRBJ2-3; D is unresolved. In nucleotides, the CDR3 is TGCGCCAGCAGCCAAAACTTAGGGATGGATACGCAGTATTTT. Amino acids: CASSQNLGMDTQYF.